The 7 T cell receptor beta chains presented below share a single source sample, sequenced in a study of identical twins. TCRdb passed the 5' RACE reads through MiXCR, listing each CDR3 protein once. The sample yields some 600,000 distinct CDR3 sequences, about 7% seen once. This sample was also put to use in a study of yellow fever vaccine responses in identical twins.

Sequenced: PBMCs. The receptor set was obtained from a woman aged 18 to 35 in good health.

In its sample, this clonotype was seen many times. This chain links TRBV10-3 with TRBJ2-3, with D possibly matching TRBD1 (7 bases). Trimming took off 8 bases at V and 3 bases at J, with 12 bases between the two ends. This CDR3 is built from 13 residues. CDR1 and CDR2 from the germline V gene are ENHRY and SYGVKD. The CDR3 nucleotides read TGTGCCATCTGTCAGGGGGGAACAGATACGCAGTATTTT. This gives the protein CAICQGGTDTQYF.

This clonotype turned up a few times. This chain joins TRBV5-1 and TRBJ2-1; TRBD1 aligns across 9 bases. V shed 1 base and J 6 bases; nucleotides not matched to a gene: 8. Germline V gene sequence: CDR1 SGHRS, CDR2 YFSETQ. The CDR3 spans 16 residues. Here the CDR3 DNA reads TGCGCCAGCAGCTTGTCCCCCGGGACAGGGATCAATGAGCAGTTCTTC. The encoded protein is CASSLSPGTGINEQFF.

This chain joins TRBV28 and TRBJ1-5, with 10 positions matching TRBD1. CDR1 and CDR2 (germline): MDHEN, SYDVKM. The CDR3 sequence is 15 residues long. V lost 6 bases and J lost 2; bases outside the gene matches: 4. CDR3: CASRGQGGGNQPQHF. For the CDR3, the DNA is TGTGCCAGCAGAGGACAGGGGGGGGGCAATCAGCCCCAGCATTTT.

This clonotype has at least ten counts. One end of the junction does not line up with germline, which may come from a read error. J is TRBJ2-3 and V is TRBV5-1; weak D call: TRBD2 (5 bases). The CDR3 totals 12 residues. Germline V gene data show CDR1 as SGHRS and CDR2 as YFSETQ. The CDR3 DNA follows: TGCGCCAGCAAGGCTAGCACCGATACGCAGTATTTT. It yields the protein CASKASTDTQYF.

This clonotype has just a few counts. The chain combines TRBV5-1 with TRBJ2-1, with D unclear. The ends were cut back, 1 base at V and 6 bases at J, with 8 bases in the middle. The CDR3 length is 13 residues. Germline V lookup: CDR1 SGHRS, CDR2 YFSETQ. DNA of the CDR3: TGCGCCAGCAGCTTGTCGGCCTCCAATGAGCAGTTCTTC. Its protein is CASSLSASNEQFF.

This clonotype was observed many times. The rearrangement uses TRBV9 and TRBJ2-7; D may be TRBD2 (6 bases). V gave up 4 bases and J gave up 0 bases, with 17 bases separating them. CDR3 size: 16 residues. The germline CDR1 and CDR2 sequences are SGDLS and YYNGEE. CDR3 nucleotides: TGTGCCAGCAGCCCCACAGGAGCGGGCAACTCCTACGAGCAGTACTTC. This codes for CASSPTGAGNSYEQYF.

This clonotype was counted only a few times. The gene calls are TRBV5-1 and TRBJ2-7; possible D gene TRBD1, 6 bases. There are 17 residues in the CDR3. In germline, CDR1 is SGHRS, CDR2 YFSETQ. Trimming left V 2 bases short and J 0 bases short, with 18 bases between. DNA for the CDR3: TGCGCCAGCAGCTTTAGTCCCATCAACAGGGACTCCTACGAGCAGTACTTC. Protein sequence: CASSFSPINRDSYEQYF.